The 19 T cell receptor beta chains presented below share a single source sample, sequenced in a study of shared clonotypes between healthy human individuals. Repertoires were generated with immunoSEQ multiplex PCR, while TCRdb's copy carries only in-frame clones and drops some. The table has millions of clones, approximately 92% seen once; the top ten hold more than 0.12%. Material: naive CD4+ T cells sorted from blood. Subset meaning: CD45RA+ positively selected. These receptor sequences come from a man younger than 30 in good health.

J is TRBJ1-4 and V is TRBV4-1; possibly TRBD1 for D (5 bases). CDR3 size: 17 residues. The V end was cut by 0 bases, the J end by 0 bases, with 11 bases between. In germline, CDR1 is MGHRA, CDR2 YSYEKL. CDR3 nucleotide sequence: TGCGCCAGCAGCCAAGAGGGGGGGACTGCAACTAATGAAAAACTGTTTTTT. This gives the protein CASSQEGGTATNEKLFF.

The chain recombines TRBV9 with TRBJ2-2, with a possible D match to TRBD1 (6 bases). This CDR3 is built from 16 residues. Deletions cut 1 base from V and 7 bases from J, with 17 bases between. Looked up from germline, CDR1 is SGDLS and CDR2 is YYNGEE. CDR3 amino acids: CASSVNAPGAGGELFF. CDR3 nucleotide sequence: TGTGCCAGCAGCGTAAATGCCCCAGGGGCTGGCGGGGAGCTGTTTTTT. Full variable domain (outside the CDR3, taken from reference TRBV9 and TRBJ2-2): DSGVTQTPKHLITATGQRVTLRCSPRSGDLSVYWYQQSLDQGLQFLIQYYNGEERAKGNILERFSAQQFPDLHSELNLSSLELGDSALYFCASSVNAPGAGGELFFGEGSRLTVL.

V is TRBV9 and J is TRBJ1-5; 9 bases are shared with TRBD1. CDR3 length equals 16 residues. V was clipped by 4 bases and J by 4 bases; unmatched bases: 9. In germline, CDR1 is SGDLS, CDR2 YYNGEE. Here the CDR3 DNA reads TGTGCCAGCAGCCCCGGGGGACAGGGTATTAATCAGCCCCAGCATTTT. This translates into CASSPGGQGINQPQHF.

V and J are TRBV5-4 and TRBJ2-7; 9 bases agree with TRBD1. This CDR3 has 14 amino acids. J gave up 4 bases and V 1 base, and 3 bases lay outside the gene matches. The germline V gene has CDR1 SGHNT and CDR2 YYREEE (reference sequence). The CDR3 is CASSLRDRDYEQYF. As DNA, the CDR3 is TGTGCCAGCAGCTTGCGGGACAGGGATTACGAGCAGTACTTC.

The chain recombines TRBV7-2 with TRBJ2-3, with 9 bases aligning to TRBD2. Germline V gives CDR1 SGHTA, CDR2 FQGNSA. V shed 5 bases, J shed 2 bases, and the junction held 11 bases outside the gene matches. The CDR3 is 17 residues long. The CDR3 loop is CASSPFGLAIHTDTQYF. The CDR3 coding sequence is TGTGCCAGCAGCCCTTTCGGACTAGCGATCCACACAGATACGCAGTATTTT.

This sequence joins TRBV30 and TRBJ1-1; D is unresolved. The CDR3 extends over 15 amino acids. Trimming removed 0 bases from V and 0 bases from J, with 11 bases in between. Germline values: CDR1 GTSNPN, CDR2 SVGIG (reference sequence). For the CDR3, the DNA is TGTGCCTGGAGTGTACGTCACACTTTGAACACTGAAGCTTTCTTT. Translating gives CAWSVRHTLNTEAFF.

Here the CDR3 DNA reads TGTGCTAGCGTCCTTACAGGGTCCCGCAATGAAAAACTGTTTTTT. As protein: CASVLTGSRNEKLFF. The V call is TRBV12-5, the J call TRBJ1-4, with D possibly TRBD1 on 6 matching bases. Germline loops: CDR1 LGHNT, CDR2 FRNRAP. V was clipped by 9 bases and J by 5 bases, with 19 bases between them. The CDR3 contains 15 residues.

The genes are TRBV20-1 and TRBJ1-1, with D possibly being TRBD1 (5 bases). This CDR3 comprises 11 residues. Germline loops: CDR1 DFQATT, CDR2 SNEGSKA (reference sequence). Trimming cost V 7 bases and J 7 bases, with 13 bases left between them. CDR3 coding DNA: TGCAGTGGAGTACAGGAGCTTGAAGCTTTCTTT. This encodes CSGVQELEAFF.

The rearrangement uses TRBV9 and TRBJ1-4; 12 bases align to TRBD1. The V gene's germline CDR1 is SGDLS and CDR2 YYNGEE. V gave up 4 bases and J gave up 3 bases; unmatched junction bases: 7. The CDR3 has 17 amino acids. The CDR3 protein is CASSPRDRGQANEKLFF. CDR3 bases: TGTGCCAGCAGCCCCCGGGACAGGGGGCAGGCTAATGAAAAACTGTTTTTT.

The rearrangement uses TRBV28 and TRBJ1-5; 7 nucleotides agree with TRBD1. The CDR3 is 14 amino acids. Germline V gives CDR1 MDHEN, CDR2 SYDVKM. The trim removed 6 bases at V and 6 bases at J, leaving 8 bases unmatched. The CDR3 coding sequence is TGTGCCAGCAGCCCCGGGACAGACCCTCAGCCCCAGCATTTT. Amino acids: CASSPGTDPQPQHF.

This chain's CDR3 is CATASLFGRARNEKLFF. CDR3 bases: TGTGCCACCGCGTCTCTCTTCGGACGGGCCCGTAATGAAAAACTGTTTTTT. This chain links TRBV27 with TRBJ1-4, with D unclear. From germline, CDR1 is MNHEY and CDR2 SMNVEV (reference sequence). The ends were cut back, 10 bases at V and 4 bases at J, with 25 bases in the middle. This CDR3 contains 17 residues. Variable domain in full (rest from reference TRBV27 and TRBJ1-4): EAQVTQNPRYLITVTGKKLTVTCSQNMNHEYMSWYRQDPGLGLRQIYYSMNVEVTDKGDVPEGYKVSRKEKRNFPLILESPSPNQTSLYFCATASLFGRARNEKLFFGSGTQLSVL.

The J gene is TRBJ1-5, the V gene TRBV6-1; D is uncertain. The CDR3 loop spans 15 amino acids. Germline values: CDR1 MNHNS, CDR2 SASEGT. V gave up 4 bases and J gave up 6 bases, with 16 bases separating them. Here the CDR3 reads CASSGPPPVVQPQHF. The CDR3 DNA sequence: TGTGCCAGCAGTGGGCCCCCTCCGGTAGTTCAGCCCCAGCATTTT.

The rearrangement uses TRBV9 and TRBJ1-1; D remains unclear. CDR3 length: 12 residues. Germline CDR1 SGDLS, CDR2 YYNGEE. V lost 7 bases to trimming and J lost 0 bases, with 7 bases between them. CDR3 region: CASGSMNTEAFF. Here the CDR3 DNA reads TGTGCCAGCGGAAGCATGAACACTGAAGCTTTCTTT. Variable domain in full (rest from reference TRBV9 and TRBJ1-1): DSGVTQTPKHLITATGQRVTLRCSPRSGDLSVYWYQQSLDQGLQFLIQYYNGEERAKGNILERFSAQQFPDLHSELNLSSLELGDSALYFCASGSMNTEAFFGQGTRLTVV.

V is TRBV30 and J is TRBJ2-3; perhaps TRBD1 as D (6 bases). Trimming removed 0 bases from V and 3 bases from J, with 13 bases in between. Germline lookup yields CDR1 GTSNPN and CDR2 SVGIG (reference sequence). The CDR3 runs 15 residues. DNA of the CDR3: TGTGCCTGGAGTGTGACCAGGGGTCGGACAGATACGCAGTATTTT. This encodes CAWSVTRGRTDTQYF.

This chain links TRBV5-1 with TRBJ2-3; D may be TRBD2 (7 bases). The germline CDR1 and CDR2 sequences are SGHRS and YFSETQ. V was cut by 4 bases and J by 2 bases, with 17 bases left in between. The CDR3 sequence is 16 residues long. In DNA form, the CDR3 reads TGCGCCAGCAGCCCGATGGGAGGGGGGAACACAGATACGCAGTATTTT. It encodes CASSPMGGGNTDTQYF.

The rearrangement joins TRBV7-2 to TRBJ2-7; D call uncertain. V lost 3 bases, J lost 4 bases, and 10 bases lay in between. In germline, CDR1 is SGHTA, CDR2 FQGNSA. This CDR3 is built from 13 residues. The CDR3 loop is CASSFLDGYEQYF. DNA for the CDR3: TGTGCCAGCAGCTTTCTGGACGGTTACGAGCAGTACTTC.

In its sample, this clone was seen once. J is TRBJ2-7 and V is TRBV6-1; D not resolved. Germline V gene sequence: CDR1 MNHNS, CDR2 SASEGT. The length of the CDR3 is 11 residues. V shed 7 bases and J shed 3 bases, with 7 bases lying between them. The CDR3 sequence: CASTPNYEQYF. In nucleotides, the CDR3 is TGTGCCAGCACCCCAAACTACGAGCAGTACTTC.

The chain carries TRBV4-3 and TRBJ2-7, with D possibly being TRBD1 (5 bases). The V end lost 0 bases, the J end lost 0 bases, and 9 bases lay between the germline ends. Germline-derived CDR1 and CDR2 are LGHNA and YSLEER. This CDR3 comprises 15 residues. The CDR3 reads CASSQDQGSSYEQYF. CDR3 nucleotide sequence: TGCGCCAGCAGCCAAGATCAGGGATCCTCCTACGAGCAGTACTTC.

DNA for the CDR3: TGTGCCAGCAGCCCGGGCTACGGGACGGCAAACTATGGCTACACCTTC. As protein: CASSPGYGTANYGYTF. This chain joins TRBV7-9 and TRBJ1-2; perhaps TRBD1 as D (5 bases). Germline V gives CDR1 SEHNR, CDR2 FQNEAQ (reference sequence). The CDR3 has 16 residues. V lost 5 bases and J 2 bases, leaving 18 bases between the germline ends.